Listed here is a single TCR beta chain. The sample belongs to a study of human T cells and chemical hapten exposure. Study overall: Among samples, TCR yields varied mainly because of small differences in pooled library volume.

Each cDNA molecule in the library carried unique molecular identifiers. As processed by the authors: The median was about 100,000 TCRs per sample, ranging 23,224 to 690,600. One entry per CDR3 protein, called by TCRdb with MiXCR from the reads. The V and J calls reflect TCRdb's pipeline rather than the authors' work. The table records around 120,000 distinct CDR3 sequences, 6.5% to 10% of them present only once. Germline values: CDR1 LNHDA, CDR2 SQIVND (reference sequence). The length of the CDR3 is 13 residues. V lost 3 bases and J lost 1, with 7 bases in between. Total RNA extraction was carried out from unfractionated whole blood.

The material sequenced was whole blood. The clonotype was recovered from a human donor in good health. Some clones in this sample may be carry-over from other donors' samples. V is TRBV19 and J is TRBJ2-7; a possible D gene is TRBD2 (5 bases). The CDR3 is CASSIGGSYEQYF. Written as DNA, the CDR3 is TGTGCCAGTAGTATCGGCGGGTCCTACGAGCAGTACTTC.